This T cell receptor beta chain was sequenced for a study of blood T cells in healthy people across ages. It was with a sample-barcoded 5' primer and a J-beta primer mix that a second PCR of about 7 to 12 cycles was run. TCRdb independently ran MiXCR on the 5' RACE reads; one entry per CDR3 protein. The repertoire holds about 1.8 million distinct CDR3 sequences, with about 50% as singletons. The germline CDR1 and CDR2 sequences are SQVTM and ANQGSEA. V lost 1 base and J lost 4, with 17 bases in between. The CDR3 sequence is 16 residues long. This chain connects TRBV29-1 to TRBJ2-1; the D gene is possibly TRBD2 (6 bases). The specimen was blood. The TCR sequence derives from a woman between 40 and 50 years old in good health. The CDR3 bases are TGCAGCGTTGAAGGTAGACCCTCAGGAGGGTACAATGAGCAGTTCTTC. Amino acid sequence: CSVEGRPSGGYNEQFF.